The table lists the clone carrying this T cell receptor (beta chain) with a count of one. This entry belongs to a study of control samples from healthy donors and cancer patients. Measured with immunoSEQ multiplex PCR; TCRdb has only the in-frame clones, and not every one. Of about 170,000 clones listed, about 90% are singletons. The sequence came from a woman between 40 and 50 years old in good health. The sequenced sample consisted of blood.

The CDR3, as DNA: TGTGCCACCAGTGACCCATGGACGGGCTATGGCTACACCTTC. Amino acid sequence: CATSDPWTGYGYTF. The rearrangement uses TRBV24-1 and TRBJ1-2; D uncertain. V was pared by 4 bases and J by 4 bases, with 12 bases between. CDR1 and CDR2 (germline): KGHDR, SFDVKD. CDR3 size: 14 residues.